This TCR beta chain came from a study of blood T cell repertoires in COVID-19. Sequencing used immunoSEQ multiplex PCR; TCRdb keeps in-frame clones, though not all of them. The sample records 200,000 to 250,000 clones, more than 75% being singletons. Across about 22 US areas, participants ranged in age from roughly 18 to 95 years. Which cohort a participant joined came from the clinical history participants gave. Resolution of symptoms, clearance, or two negative PCRs was present in recovered Cohort 3 donors. The CDR3 length is 13 residues. Trimming took off 2 bases at V and 8 bases at J, with 12 bases between the two ends. In germline, CDR1 is KGHSY, CDR2 FQNENV.

The clonotype was recovered from a man aged 40-49 years who had recovered from COVID-19. The chain uses TRBV16 and TRBJ1-1, with no clear D. Material: PBMCs or T cells enriched from blood (not recorded which). Here the CDR3 DNA reads TGTGCCAGCAGCCAAGGTAGGGAGGGAGAAGCTTTCTTT. Protein: CASSQGREGEAFF.